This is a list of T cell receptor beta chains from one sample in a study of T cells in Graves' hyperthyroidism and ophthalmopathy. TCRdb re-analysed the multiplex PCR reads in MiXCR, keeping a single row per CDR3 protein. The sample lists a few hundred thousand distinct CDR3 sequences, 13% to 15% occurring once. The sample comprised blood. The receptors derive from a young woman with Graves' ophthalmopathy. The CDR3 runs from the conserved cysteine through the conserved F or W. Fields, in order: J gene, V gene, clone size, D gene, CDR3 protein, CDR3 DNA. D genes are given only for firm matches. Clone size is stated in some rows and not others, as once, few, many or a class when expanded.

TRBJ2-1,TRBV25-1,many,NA,CASSASSDPLPFYNEQFF,TGTGCCAGCAGTGCCTCTAGCGATCCCCTCCCCTTCTACAATGAGCAGTTCTTC
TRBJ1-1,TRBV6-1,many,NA,CASTSPGTTEAFF,TGTGCCAGCACCTCTCCGGGGACCACTGAAGCTTTCTTT
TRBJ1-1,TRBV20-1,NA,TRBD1,CSARTDIGTGYPEAFF,TGCAGTGCACGAACGGATATCGGGACAGGGTACCCCGAAGCTTTCTTT
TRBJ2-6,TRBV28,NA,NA,CASSLYYGSGANVLTF,TGTGCCAGCAGTTTATACTACGGATCTGGGGCCAACGTCCTGACTTTC
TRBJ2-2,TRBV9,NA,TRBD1,CASSVSALTGTGVPGELFF,TGTGCCAGCAGCGTATCCGCCCTCACCGGGACAGGGGTGCCCGGGGAGCTGTTTTTT
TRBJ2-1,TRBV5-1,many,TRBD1,CASSATGQAYNEQFF,TGCGCCAGCAGCGCTACGGGACAGGCCTACAATGAGCAGTTCTTC
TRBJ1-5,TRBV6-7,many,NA,CASSYSMRWGFEQPQHF,TGTGCCAGCAGTTACTCGATGAGGTGGGGCTTCGAGCAGCCCCAGCATTTT
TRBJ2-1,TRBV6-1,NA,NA,CASSKAGSYNEQFF,TGTGCCAGCAGTAAAGCGGGCTCCTACAATGAGCAGTTCTTC
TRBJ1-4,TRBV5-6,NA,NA,CASSGGQYEKLFF,TGTGCCAGCAGCGGGGGCCAGTATGAAAAACTGTTTTTT
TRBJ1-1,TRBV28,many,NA,CASSHNILPGQNSRTEAFF,TGTGCCAGCAGCCATAACATTCTTCCAGGGCAAAATTCGAGGACTGAAGCTTTCTTT
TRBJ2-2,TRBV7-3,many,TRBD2,CASSLNRLAGGTGELFF,TGTGCCAGCAGCTTAAACCGACTAGCGGGGGGAACCGGGGAGCTGTTTTTT
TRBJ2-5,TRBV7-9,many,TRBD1,CASSNQGQGPQETQYF,TGTGCCAGCAGCAACCAGGGACAGGGGCCCCAAGAGACCCAGTACTTC
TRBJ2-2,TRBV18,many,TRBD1,CASSPNRLAGGTGELFF,TGTGCCAGCTCACCAAACCGGTTAGCAGGGGGCACCGGGGAGCTGTTTTTT
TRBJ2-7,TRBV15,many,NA,CATSRDLGIPYEQYF,TGTGCCACCAGCAGAGATTTGGGGATACCTTACGAGCAGTACTTC
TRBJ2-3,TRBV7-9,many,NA,CASSLYQGDTQYF,TGTGCCAGCAGCTTATACCAGGGAGATACGCAGTATTTT
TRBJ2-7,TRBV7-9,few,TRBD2,CASSSGLDYEQYF,TGTGCCAGCAGCTCTGGACTAGACTACGAGCAGTACTTC
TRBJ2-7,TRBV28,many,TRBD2,CASIPSGGPREQYF,TGTGCCAGCATCCCTAGCGGCGGGCCTCGGGAGCAGTACTTC
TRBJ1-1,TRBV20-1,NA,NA,CRWEGPENTEAFF,TGCAGATGGGAGGGACCGGAGAACACTGAAGCTTTCTTT
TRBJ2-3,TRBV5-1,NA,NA,CASNLGPARRDTQYF,TGCGCCAGCAACCTTGGACCGGCTCGCAGAGATACGCAGTATTTT
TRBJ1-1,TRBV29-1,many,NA,CSGGAGRENTEAFF,TGCAGCGGGGGGGCGGGCAGAGAGAACACTGAAGCTTTCTTT
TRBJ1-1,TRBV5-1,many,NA,CASSRAGAMNTEAFF,TGCGCCAGCAGCCGGGCAGGGGCCATGAACACTGAAGCTTTCTTT
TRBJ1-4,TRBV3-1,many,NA,CASSQYTQDEKLFF,TGTGCCAGCAGCCAATATACGCAGGATGAAAAACTGTTTTTT
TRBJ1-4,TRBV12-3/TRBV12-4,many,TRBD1,CASSRQGASEKLFF,TGTGCCAGCAGTCGACAGGGGGCTAGTGAAAAACTGTTTTTT
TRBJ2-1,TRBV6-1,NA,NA,CASSLELSKDNEQFF,TGTGCCAGCAGTCTAGAGCTATCCAAAGACAATGAGCAGTTCTTC
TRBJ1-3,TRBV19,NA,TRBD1,CASQFDRGSSGNTIYF,TGTGCCAGCCAATTTGACAGGGGGAGCTCTGGAAACACCATATATTTT
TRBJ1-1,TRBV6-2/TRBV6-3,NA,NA,CATAKAFF,TGTGCCACAGCCAAAGCTTTCTTT
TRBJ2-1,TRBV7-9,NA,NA,CASSTTGHIPYNEQFF,TGTGCCAGCAGCACTACGGGCCATATCCCCTACAATGAGCAGTTCTTC